This T cell receptor (beta chain) was documented in a study of T cell responses to AZD1222 COVID-19 vaccine. Study-wide findings and caveats: Spike-specific TCR breadth and depth grew following two AZD1222 doses. Clonal diversity was possibly underestimated; the donors were predominantly white British and more often female.

The CDR3 extends over 13 amino acids. The germline CDR1 and CDR2 sequences are KGHSH and LQKENI. Deletions cut 4 bases from V and 2 bases from J, with 8 bases between. Method: immunoSEQ multiplex PCR; TCRdb's copy keeps in-frame clones and lacks some. The sample has about 130,000 clones; around 90% are singletons. Comments on this clone: The antigen remains unidentified.

This material consisted of peripheral blood, taken on day 0 of MenACWY control vaccination. The rearrangement uses TRBV18 and TRBJ1-2; a weak D match, TRBD1 (5 bases). The clonotype was recovered from an adult in good health. DNA for the CDR3: TGTGCCAGCTCACTAAGGGGAAACTATGGCTACACCTTC. It is translated as CASSLRGNYGYTF.